The following is a T cell receptor beta chain sequence with its context. Antigen specificity is unknown. Treatment meaning: oral pan-JAK inhibitor, 5-10 mg twice daily. Researchers took lesional scalp punch biopsies and peripheral blood from people who were alopecia areata patients. This specimen comes from a study of CD8+ T cells in alopecia areata. As for the study in general: Tofacitinib lasted 6 to 18 months, then 6 months off drug. Study observations and caveats: Normal skin's resident alphabeta T cells are sequenced alongside lesional scalp T cells. Scalp clonality, together with expanded CD8+ clones among the top 100, fell significantly with tofacitinib.

As the sequencing template, cDNA was produced by extracting RNA and reverse transcribing it. Profiled with immunoSEQ multiplex PCR; TCRdb holds only in-frame clones, not every one. The sample includes 200,000 or so clones, roughly 50% of them seen just once. The CDR3 is 13 residues long. V was trimmed by 5 bases and J by 1 base, leaving 8 bases between them. Per germline, CDR1 SEHNR and CDR2 FQNEAQ (reference sequence). The V and J genes are TRBV7-9 and TRBJ1-1; the D gene is possibly TRBD1 (6 bases). The sample consisted of CD4+ T cells sorted from blood, taken at week 24, from a patient treated with tofacitinib. This clonotype was obtained from a human donor with alopecia areata. The CDR3 here is CASSAQGNTEAFF. CDR3 nucleotide sequence: TGTGCCAGCAGCGCACAGGGGAACACTGAAGCTTTCTTT.